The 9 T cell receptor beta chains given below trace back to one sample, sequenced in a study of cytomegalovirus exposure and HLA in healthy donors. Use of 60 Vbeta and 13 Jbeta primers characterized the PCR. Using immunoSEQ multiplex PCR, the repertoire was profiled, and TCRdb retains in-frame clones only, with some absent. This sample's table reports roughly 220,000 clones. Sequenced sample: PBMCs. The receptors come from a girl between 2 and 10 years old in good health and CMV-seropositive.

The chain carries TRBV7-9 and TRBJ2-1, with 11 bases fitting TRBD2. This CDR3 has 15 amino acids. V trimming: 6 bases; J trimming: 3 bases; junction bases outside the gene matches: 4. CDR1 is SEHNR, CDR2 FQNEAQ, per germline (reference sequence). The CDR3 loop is CASSFGTSGYNEQFF. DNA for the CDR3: TGTGCCAGCAGTTTTGGGACTAGCGGCTACAATGAGCAGTTCTTC.

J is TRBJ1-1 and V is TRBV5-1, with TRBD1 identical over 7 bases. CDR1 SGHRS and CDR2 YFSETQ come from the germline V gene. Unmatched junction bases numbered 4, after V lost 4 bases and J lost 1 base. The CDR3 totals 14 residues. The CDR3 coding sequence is TGCGCCAGCAGCCTCCGGACAGGGAACACTGAAGCTTTCTTT. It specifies CASSLRTGNTEAFF.

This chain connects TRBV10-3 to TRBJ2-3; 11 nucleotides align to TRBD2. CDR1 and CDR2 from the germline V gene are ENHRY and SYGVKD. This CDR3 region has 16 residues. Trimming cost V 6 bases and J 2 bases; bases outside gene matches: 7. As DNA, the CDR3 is TGTGCCATCAGCGACAGACTAGCGGGGCTCACAGATACGCAGTATTTT. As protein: CAISDRLAGLTDTQYF.

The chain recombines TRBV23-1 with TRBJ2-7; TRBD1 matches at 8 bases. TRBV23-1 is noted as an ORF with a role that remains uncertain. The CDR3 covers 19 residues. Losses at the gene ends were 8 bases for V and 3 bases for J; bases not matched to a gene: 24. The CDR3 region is CASPTGDRSLERDLYEQYF. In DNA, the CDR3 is TGCGCCAGCCCAACGGGGGACAGGAGCCTTGAACGGGACCTCTACGAGCAGTACTTC.

The CDR3 region has the DNA TGTGCCAGCTCACCGCGAACCGGGACAGGGTGGAACACCGGGGAGCTGTTTTTT. This encodes CASSPRTGTGWNTGELFF. The rearrangement links TRBV18 to TRBJ2-2; 9 bases match TRBD1. The germline V gene encodes CDR1 KGHSH and CDR2 LQKENI. Germline trimming cut 3 bases from V and 1 base from J; bases unmatched to any gene: 9. The CDR3 has 18 amino acids. The entire variable domain, with the rest obtained from reference TRBV18 and TRBJ2-2, is as follows: NAGVMQNPRHLVRRRGQEARLRCSPMKGHSHVYWYRQLPEEGLKFMVYLQKENIIDESGMPKERFSAEFPKEGPSILRIQQVVRGDSAAYFCASSPRTGTGWNTGELFFGEGSRLTVL.

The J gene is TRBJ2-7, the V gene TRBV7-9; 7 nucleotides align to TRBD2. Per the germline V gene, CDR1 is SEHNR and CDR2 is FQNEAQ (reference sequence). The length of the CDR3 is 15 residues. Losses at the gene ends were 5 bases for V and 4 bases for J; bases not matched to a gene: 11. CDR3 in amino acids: CASSRAGTGGYEQYF. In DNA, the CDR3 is TGTGCCAGCAGCCGTGCCGGGACGGGGGGATACGAGCAGTACTTC. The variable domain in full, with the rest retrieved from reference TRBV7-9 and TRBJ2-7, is DTGVSQNPRHKITKRGQNVTFRCDPISEHNRLYWYRQTLGQGPEFLTYFQNEAQLEKSRLLSDRFSAERPKGSFSTLEIQRTEQGDSAMYLCASSRAGTGGYEQYFGPGTRLTVT.

In nucleotides, the CDR3 is TGTGCCAGCAGTCTCGGGACAGGGGGATACAATGAGCAGTTCTTC. This translates into CASSLGTGGYNEQFF. This chain links TRBV6-5 with TRBJ2-1; 11 bases are a match to TRBD1. CDR1 and CDR2 from the germline V gene are MNHEY and SVGAGI. The junction had 4 bases not matched to a gene; V was cut back by 5 bases and J by 4 bases. The CDR3 totals 15 residues.

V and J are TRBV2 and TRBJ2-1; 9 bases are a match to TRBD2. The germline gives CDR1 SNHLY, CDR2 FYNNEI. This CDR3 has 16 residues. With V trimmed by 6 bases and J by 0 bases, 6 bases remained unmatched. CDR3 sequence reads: CASRASSGNSYNEQFF. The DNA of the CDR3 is TGTGCCAGCAGGGCCTCTAGCGGGAACTCCTACAATGAGCAGTTCTTC.

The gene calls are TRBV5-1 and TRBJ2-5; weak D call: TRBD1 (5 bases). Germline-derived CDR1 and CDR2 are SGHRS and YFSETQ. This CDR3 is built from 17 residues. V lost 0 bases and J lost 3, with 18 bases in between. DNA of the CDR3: TGCGCCAGCAGCTTGGCTGCGCAGGGCTACTCTAAAGAGACCCAGTACTTC. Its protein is CASSLAAQGYSKETQYF.